These 9 T cell receptor beta chains were all obtained from the same sample, sequenced in a study of T cell responses to AZD1222 COVID-19 vaccine. The repertoire was sequenced with immunoSEQ multiplex PCR; TCRdb's copy has only in-frame clones and lacks some. The sample holds approximately 200,000 clones, over 85% seen once. The sample consisted of peripheral blood, taken 28 days after the second AZD1222 dose. Every receptor here comes from an adult who received the AZD1222 COVID-19 vaccine.

The chain couples TRBV4-2 to TRBJ1-6; 7 bases map to TRBD1. This CDR3 has 17 residues. V trimming: 6 bases; J trimming: 7 bases; junction bases outside the gene matches: 15. Looked up from germline, CDR1 is LGHNA and CDR2 is YNFKEQ. The CDR3 spells CASSPSGGGLINSPLHF. CDR3 in DNA: TGTGCCAGCAGTCCTTCAGGGGGGGGACTTATAAATTCACCCCTCCACTTT.

The chain couples TRBV5-8 to TRBJ2-5; unclear D gene. The CDR3 has 15 residues. Trimming left V 3 bases short and J 4 bases short, with 16 bases between. Germline V gene data show CDR1 as SGHTS and CDR2 as YDEGEE. CDR3 residues: CASSSDSGLGETQYF. CDR3 DNA: TGTGCCAGCAGCTCCGACTCAGGTTTGGGAGAGACCCAGTACTTC.

The chain couples TRBV12-3 or TRBV12-4 to TRBJ2-3; no reliable D call. The CDR3 loop spans 12 amino acids. The V and J ends lost 5 bases and 5 bases respectively, with 8 bases between them. The CDR3 loop reads CASSTQGDTQYF. CDR3 DNA sequence: TGTGCCAGCAGTACACAAGGAGATACGCAGTATTTT.

Here the CDR3 reads CASTEGTGLLFYGYTF. CDR3 bases: TGTGCCAGCACTGAGGGAACAGGCCTGCTCTTCTATGGCTACACCTTC. The chain carries TRBV2 and TRBJ1-2; a weak D match, TRBD1 (5 bases). V gave up 7 bases and J gave up 4 bases, with 22 bases separating them. The CDR3 consists of 16 residues. Germline CDR1 SNHLY, CDR2 FYNNEI.

This chain links TRBV4-3 with TRBJ1-6; D is possibly TRBD1 (5 bases). This CDR3 is 14 amino acids long. V was cut by 7 bases and J by 6 bases, with 13 bases left in between. Germline CDR1 LGHNA, CDR2 YSLEER. The CDR3 is CASKQGLSNSPLHF. The CDR3 DNA reads as TGCGCCAGCAAGCAGGGACTATCTAATTCACCCCTCCACTTT.

The chain uses TRBV6-2 or TRBV6-3 and TRBJ1-2; 7 bases match TRBD1. V trimming: 5 bases; J trimming: 6 bases; junction bases outside the gene matches: 6. Germline CDR1 MNHEY, CDR2 SVGEGT. The CDR3 is 13 amino acids. The CDR3 region is CASSPQTGHGYTF. The CDR3 DNA reads TGTGCCAGCAGTCCGCAGACAGGGCATGGCTACACCTTC.

To note about this clone: At one end, the junction sequence differs from germline, possibly due to a read error. The chain combines TRBV25-1 with TRBJ2-1; TRBD1 matches at 9 bases. Germline V gene sequence: CDR1 MGHDK, CDR2 SYGVNS. This CDR3 has 12 residues. The CDR3 bases are TGCGGGACAGGGATTAACTACAATGAGCAGTTCTTC. It encodes CGTGINYNEQFF.

CDR3 region: CASRPGLAGSEGRFF. The CDR3 DNA sequence: TGTGCCAGCAGACCGGGACTAGCGGGGTCCGAGGGGCGGTTCTTC. The chain couples TRBV11-2 to TRBJ2-1, with 13 nucleotides matching TRBD2. CDR3 length: 15 amino acids. Germline CDR1 and CDR2: SGHAT and FQNNGV. The V and J ends lost 6 bases and 15 bases, in that order; junction bases with no gene match: 14. Complete variable domain (other parts from reference TRBV11-2 and TRBJ2-1): EAGVAQSPRYKIIEKRQSVAFWCNPISGHATLYWYQQILGQGPKLLIQFQNNGVVDDSQLPKDRFSAERLKGVDSTLKIQPAKLEDSAVYLCASRPGLAGSEGRFFGPGTRLTVL.

The J gene is TRBJ1-5, the V gene TRBV7-8, with D possibly matching TRBD1 (5 bases). CDR1 SGHVS and CDR2 FQNEAQ come from the germline V gene. With 1 base removed from V and 6 bases from J, the gap between germline ends came to 10 bases. The CDR3 covers 14 residues. CDR3 DNA: TGTGCCAGCAGCTTAGGAGGGGATGTTCAGCCCCAGCATTTT. Protein product: CASSLGGDVQPQHF.